Listed below are T cell receptor beta chains from one sample, sequenced in a study of blood T cell repertoires in COVID-19. Some clones are missing from TCRdb's copy, which holds only in-frame ones; the method was immunoSEQ multiplex PCR. This table has around 140,000 clones, around 89% appearing once. The sample consisted of peripheral blood. These TCRs come from a man over 45 with active or convalescent COVID-19. CDR3s include the opening cysteine and the closing phenylalanine or tryptophan. The D gene is left open where the match is weak. The size of a clone is reported for some rows only, either as once, few or many, or as a class for expanded clones.

j_call: TRBJ2-1; cdr3_length: 16; clone_size: -; v_call: TRBV5-1; d_call: TRBD2; cdr3_aa: CASGWVGTSGYNEQFF; cdr3_nt: TGCGCCAGCGGATGGGTTGGGACTAGTGGTTACAATGAGCAGTTCTTC
j_call: TRBJ2-7; cdr3_length: 16; clone_size: -; v_call: TRBV9; d_call: TRBD2; cdr3_aa: CASSVTFGGSNHEQYF; cdr3_nt: TGTGCCAGCAGCGTGACCTTTGGCGGGAGTAACCACGAGCAGTACTTC
j_call: TRBJ1-3; cdr3_length: 14; clone_size: once; v_call: TRBV6-1; d_call: -; cdr3_aa: CASSGANSGNTIYF; cdr3_nt: TGTGCCAGCAGTGGAGCCAACTCTGGAAACACCATATATTTT
j_call: TRBJ2-7; cdr3_length: 12; clone_size: -; v_call: TRBV2; d_call: -; cdr3_aa: CASKSVGYEQYF; cdr3_nt: TGTGCCAGCAAGTCGGTTGGTTACGAGCAGTACTTC
j_call: TRBJ2-4; cdr3_length: 12; clone_size: -; v_call: TRBV29-1; d_call: -; cdr3_aa: CSGEIAKNIQYF; cdr3_nt: TGCAGCGGGGAGATAGCCAAAAACATTCAGTACTTC
j_call: TRBJ2-3; cdr3_length: 13; clone_size: -; v_call: TRBV6-1; d_call: -; cdr3_aa: CASSDWAGDTQYF; cdr3_nt: TGTGCCAGCAGTGATTGGGCCGGAGATACGCAGTATTTT
j_call: TRBJ2-5; cdr3_length: 13; clone_size: -; v_call: TRBV30; d_call: -; cdr3_aa: CAWSPGGYETQYF; cdr3_nt: TGTGCCTGGAGTCCCGGGGGTTACGAGACCCAGTACTTC
j_call: TRBJ2-2; cdr3_length: 16; clone_size: -; v_call: TRBV18; d_call: TRBD1; cdr3_aa: CASSPLSQGATGELFF; cdr3_nt: TGTGCCAGCTCACCATTGTCACAGGGGGCCACCGGGGAGCTGTTTTTT
j_call: TRBJ2-1; cdr3_length: 15; clone_size: -; v_call: TRBV13; d_call: TRBD2; cdr3_aa: CASSLERGQYNEQFF; cdr3_nt: TGTGCCAGCAGCTTGGAGCGGGGGCAATACAATGAGCAGTTCTTC
j_call: TRBJ2-1; cdr3_length: 15; clone_size: -; v_call: TRBV5-1; d_call: -; cdr3_aa: CASILSEGSYNEQFF; cdr3_nt: TGCGCCAGCATCCTGTCGGAGGGTTCCTACAATGAGCAGTTCTTC
j_call: TRBJ1-2; cdr3_length: 15; clone_size: -; v_call: TRBV19; d_call: -; cdr3_aa: CASSILSPEAYGYTF; cdr3_nt: TGTGCCAGTAGTATATTATCTCCCGAGGCATATGGCTACACCTTC
j_call: TRBJ2-4; cdr3_length: 16; clone_size: -; v_call: TRBV7-2; d_call: -; cdr3_aa: CASSLYMGGAKNIQYF; cdr3_nt: TGTGCCAGCAGCTTATACATGGGGGGAGCCAAAAACATTCAGTACTTC
j_call: TRBJ1-2; cdr3_length: 11; clone_size: -; v_call: TRBV28; d_call: -; cdr3_aa: CVAGPNYGYTF; cdr3_nt: TGTGTCGCGGGGCCGAACTATGGCTACACCTTC
j_call: TRBJ2-5; cdr3_length: 14; clone_size: -; v_call: TRBV9; d_call: -; cdr3_aa: CASSADRGGETQYF; cdr3_nt: TGTGCCAGCAGCGCCGACAGGGGAGGGGAGACCCAGTACTTC
j_call: TRBJ1-1; cdr3_length: 11; clone_size: once; v_call: TRBV15; d_call: -; cdr3_aa: CATSRRAEAFF; cdr3_nt: TGTGCCACCAGCAGACGGGCTGAAGCTTTCTTT
j_call: TRBJ1-5; cdr3_length: 15; clone_size: -; v_call: TRBV28; d_call: TRBD1; cdr3_aa: CASSPGTGGYSPQHF; cdr3_nt: TGTGCCAGCAGTCCCGGGACAGGGGGGTATTCACCCCAGCATTTT
j_call: TRBJ2-1; cdr3_length: 12; clone_size: -; v_call: TRBV29-1; d_call: -; cdr3_aa: CSAGWGPNEQFF; cdr3_nt: TGCAGCGCCGGGTGGGGCCCTAATGAGCAGTTCTTC
j_call: TRBJ1-6; cdr3_length: 15; clone_size: -; v_call: TRBV24-1; d_call: TRBD1; cdr3_aa: CATSDGTGHNSPLHF; cdr3_nt: TGTGCCACCAGTGATGGGACAGGGCATAATTCACCCCTCCACTTT
j_call: TRBJ1-4; cdr3_length: 13; clone_size: -; v_call: TRBV4-2; d_call: -; cdr3_aa: CASSLRVFEKLFF; cdr3_nt: TGTGCCAGCAGCCTCAGGGTATTCGAAAAACTGTTTTTT
j_call: TRBJ2-3; cdr3_length: 19; clone_size: -; v_call: TRBV18; d_call: TRBD2; cdr3_aa: CASSPLTSGSLPSPDTQYF; cdr3_nt: TGTGCCAGCTCACCACTAACTAGCGGGAGTTTGCCGTCGCCAGATACGCAGTATTTT
j_call: TRBJ2-7; cdr3_length: 15; clone_size: -; v_call: TRBV3-1/TRBV3-2; d_call: -; cdr3_aa: CASSQWAAPTYEQYF; cdr3_nt: TGTGCCAGCAGCCAATGGGCAGCTCCAACCTACGAGCAGTACTTC
j_call: TRBJ1-5; cdr3_length: 15; clone_size: -; v_call: TRBV7-9; d_call: TRBD1; cdr3_aa: CASSLSDRANQPQHF; cdr3_nt: TGTGCCAGCAGCTTGTCGGACAGGGCAAATCAGCCCCAGCATTTT
j_call: TRBJ2-1; cdr3_length: 13; clone_size: -; v_call: TRBV29-1; d_call: TRBD2; cdr3_aa: CSAALGGVQEQFF; cdr3_nt: TGCAGCGCCGCACTTGGGGGGGTGCAAGAGCAGTTCTTC
j_call: TRBJ2-3; cdr3_length: 16; clone_size: few; v_call: TRBV3-1/TRBV3-2; d_call: -; cdr3_aa: CASSQDLLTSTDTQYF; cdr3_nt: TGTGCCAGCAGCCAAGATTTGCTCACTAGCACAGATACGCAGTATTTT
j_call: TRBJ1-5; cdr3_length: 16; clone_size: -; v_call: TRBV4-2; d_call: -; cdr3_aa: CASSQGTEGSNQPQHF; cdr3_nt: TGTGCCAGCAGCCAAGGGACGGAGGGTAGCAATCAGCCCCAGCATTTT
j_call: TRBJ2-7; cdr3_length: 15; clone_size: -; v_call: TRBV5-4; d_call: TRBD2; cdr3_aa: CASSLNSGSAYEQYF; cdr3_nt: TGTGCCAGCAGCTTGAATAGCGGGAGCGCCTACGAGCAGTACTTC